This note documents a single TCR beta chain sequence. Using immunoSEQ multiplex PCR, the repertoire was profiled, and TCRdb retains in-frame clones only, with some absent. The sample consists of more than 50,000 clones, roughly 94% of them appearing once. The data originate from a study of T cell changes during pregnancy in multiple sclerosis. The germline V gene has CDR1 GTSNPN and CDR2 SVGIG (reference sequence). With 3 bases removed from V and 1 base from J, the gap between germline ends came to 10 bases. The CDR3 sequence is 14 residues long. Here the sequenced sample was CD8+ T cells from peripheral blood mononuclear cells, taken after pregnancy. This sequence was found in a female donor with multiple sclerosis, enrolled in a pregnancy study. The chain carries TRBV30 and TRBJ1-3; maybe TRBD1 (5 bases). CDR3 in amino acids: CAWSDGGSGNTIYF. CDR3 coding DNA: TGTGCCTGGAGCGATGGGGGGTCTGGAAACACCATATATTTT.